These T cell receptor beta chains were read from a single sample in a study of immune cell composition in non-small cell lung cancer. Measured with immunoSEQ multiplex PCR; TCRdb has only the in-frame clones, and not every one. The sample has 6,500 to 7,000 clones; roughly 81% are singletons. Input material: non-adjacent lung tissue. These receptors were collected from a human donor with non-small cell lung cancer. Both conserved end residues are part of each CDR3. Each record gives: CDR3 length, J gene, D gene, V gene, clone size, CDR3 protein, CDR3 DNA. A D gene is named only where the DNA matches it firmly. Clone size is shown for a subset of rows, as once, few, many or a class of expanded clone.

CDR3 length: 16; J gene: TRBJ1-5; D gene: NA; V gene: TRBV4-3; clone size: NA; CDR3 protein: CASSPGVGWSNQPQHF; CDR3 DNA: TGCGCCAGCAGCCCAGGAGTGGGGTGGAGCAATCAGCCCCAGCATTTT
CDR3 length: 14; J gene: TRBJ1-2; D gene: NA; V gene: TRBV2; clone size: NA; CDR3 protein: CASRTSQGGYGYTF; CDR3 DNA: TGTGCCAGCAGAACCTCTCAAGGAGGATATGGCTACACCTTC
CDR3 length: 15; J gene: TRBJ2-7; D gene: NA; V gene: TRBV7-6; clone size: once; CDR3 protein: CASSLQHGTSGEQYF; CDR3 DNA: TGTGCCAGCAGCTTACAGCACGGGACATCTGGGGAGCAGTACTTC
CDR3 length: 15; J gene: TRBJ1-1; D gene: NA; V gene: TRBV5-1; clone size: NA; CDR3 protein: CASSSDPMGNTEAFF; CDR3 DNA: TGCGCCAGCAGCTCGGATCCAATGGGGAACACTGAAGCTTTCTTT
CDR3 length: 13; J gene: TRBJ2-7; D gene: TRBD2; V gene: TRBV27; clone size: NA; CDR3 protein: CASSLSGGGEQYF; CDR3 DNA: TGTGCCAGCAGTTTATCGGGGGGGGGAGAGCAGTACTTC
CDR3 length: 13; J gene: TRBJ1-4; D gene: NA; V gene: TRBV6-5; clone size: medium-sized; CDR3 protein: CASSYLGGEKLFF; CDR3 DNA: TGTGCCAGCAGTTATTTAGGAGGTGAAAAACTGTTTTTT
CDR3 length: 13; J gene: TRBJ1-1; D gene: NA; V gene: TRBV18; clone size: NA; CDR3 protein: CASSPSDDTEAFF; CDR3 DNA: TGTGCCAGCTCACCGTCGGACGACACTGAAGCTTTCTTT
CDR3 length: 15; J gene: TRBJ2-7; D gene: NA; V gene: TRBV6-5; clone size: NA; CDR3 protein: CASSYSIVDSYEQYF; CDR3 DNA: TGTGCCAGCAGTTACTCGATAGTAGACTCCTACGAGCAGTACTTC
CDR3 length: 13; J gene: TRBJ1-4; D gene: TRBD1; V gene: TRBV6-4; clone size: NA; CDR3 protein: CANQGAANEKLFF; CDR3 DNA: TGTGCCAACCAGGGGGCGGCTAATGAAAAACTGTTTTTT
CDR3 length: 15; J gene: TRBJ2-3; D gene: NA; V gene: TRBV4-3; clone size: NA; CDR3 protein: CASSPYRTSTDTQYF; CDR3 DNA: TGCGCCAGCAGCCCATACAGGACTAGCACAGATACGCAGTATTTT
CDR3 length: 14; J gene: TRBJ1-2; D gene: NA; V gene: TRBV27; clone size: few; CDR3 protein: CASSLGPRLYGYTF; CDR3 DNA: TGTGCCAGCAGTTTGGGTCCCAGACTCTATGGCTACACCTTC
CDR3 length: 15; J gene: TRBJ1-1; D gene: TRBD1; V gene: TRBV7-8; clone size: NA; CDR3 protein: CASSLSVTGGTEAFF; CDR3 DNA: TGTGCCAGCAGCTTATCGGTGACAGGGGGCACTGAAGCTTTCTTT
CDR3 length: 15; J gene: TRBJ2-7; D gene: TRBD1; V gene: TRBV7-2; clone size: NA; CDR3 protein: CASSLALTGGDEQYF; CDR3 DNA: TGTGCCAGCAGCTTAGCGTTGACAGGGGGCGACGAGCAGTACTTC
CDR3 length: 16; J gene: TRBJ2-5; D gene: TRBD2; V gene: TRBV9; clone size: NA; CDR3 protein: CASSFPTSGAQETQYF; CDR3 DNA: TGTGCCAGCAGCTTTCCGACTAGCGGGGCCCAAGAGACCCAGTACTTC
CDR3 length: 12; J gene: TRBJ2-5; D gene: NA; V gene: TRBV11-2; clone size: once; CDR3 protein: CASSLEGETQYF; CDR3 DNA: TGTGCCAGCAGCTTAGAAGGAGAGACCCAGTACTTC
CDR3 length: 10; J gene: TRBJ1-1; D gene: NA; V gene: TRBV2; clone size: NA; CDR3 protein: CASSVSEAFF; CDR3 DNA: TGTGCCAGCAGTGTCTCTGAAGCTTTCTTT
CDR3 length: 13; J gene: TRBJ1-2; D gene: NA; V gene: TRBV9; clone size: NA; CDR3 protein: CASSVSGPYGYTF; CDR3 DNA: TGTGCCAGCAGCGTTTCTGGTCCCTATGGCTACACCTTC
CDR3 length: 15; J gene: TRBJ1-6; D gene: TRBD1; V gene: TRBV2; clone size: few; CDR3 protein: CASSELGQGNSPLHF; CDR3 DNA: TGTGCCAGCAGTGAACTGGGACAGGGGAATTCACCCCTCCACTTT